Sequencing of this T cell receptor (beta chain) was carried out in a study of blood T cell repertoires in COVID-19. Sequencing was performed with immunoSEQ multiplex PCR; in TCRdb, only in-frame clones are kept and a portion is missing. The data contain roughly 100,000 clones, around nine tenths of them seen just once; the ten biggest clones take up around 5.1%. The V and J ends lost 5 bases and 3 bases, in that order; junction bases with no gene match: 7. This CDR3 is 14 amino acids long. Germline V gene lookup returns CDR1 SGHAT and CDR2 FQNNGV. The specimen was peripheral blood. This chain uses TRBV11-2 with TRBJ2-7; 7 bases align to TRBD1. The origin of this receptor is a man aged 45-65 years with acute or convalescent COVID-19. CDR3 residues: CASSIPGQLYEQYF. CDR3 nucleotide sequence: TGTGCCAGCAGCATACCGGGACAGCTCTACGAGCAGTACTTC.